What follows describes a single T cell receptor (beta chain). The antigen remains unidentified. Constant-segment-primed 5'RACE gave TCR alpha and TCR beta cDNA libraries with sample barcodes and UMIs. TCRdb reprocessed the 5' RACE reads via MiXCR and lists one record per CDR3 protein. Here the sample spans roughly 450,000 distinct CDR3 sequences, approximately 18% being singletons. This entry comes from a study of T-cell memory formation after mild COVID-19. Findings of the study overall: Contracting CD4+ clones sat mainly in CM and EM; CD8+ in EMRA.

There are 12 residues in the CDR3. With 7 bases removed from V and 4 bases from J, the gap between germline ends came to 10 bases. V and J are TRBV12-3 or TRBV12-4 and TRBJ2-5; the D gene could be TRBD1 or TRBD2 (5 bases each). This receptor was obtained from a young man who had mild COVID-19 (a few samples of this study predate the infection). Cell type and time point are not known. The sequenced sample consisted of PBMCs or a T cell subset sorted from them (not recorded which). The CDR3, as DNA: TGTGCCAGCATAGGGGACGGAGAGACCCAGTACTTC. Translating gives CASIGDGETQYF.